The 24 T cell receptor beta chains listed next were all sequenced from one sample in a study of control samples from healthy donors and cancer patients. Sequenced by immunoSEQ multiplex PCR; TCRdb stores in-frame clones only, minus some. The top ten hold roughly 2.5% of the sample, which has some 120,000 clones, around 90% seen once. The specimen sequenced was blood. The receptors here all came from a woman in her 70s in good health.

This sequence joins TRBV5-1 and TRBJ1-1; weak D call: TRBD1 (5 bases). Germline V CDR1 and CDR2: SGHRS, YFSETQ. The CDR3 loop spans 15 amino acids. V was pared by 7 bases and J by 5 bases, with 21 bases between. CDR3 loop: CASQLTGSGETEAFF. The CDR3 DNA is TGCGCCAGCCAGCTTACGGGTTCGGGGGAAACTGAAGCTTTCTTT. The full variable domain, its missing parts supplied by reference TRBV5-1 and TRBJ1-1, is KAGVTQTPRYLIKTRGQQVTLSCSPISGHRSVSWYQQTPGQGLQFLFEYFSETQRNKGNFPGRFSGRQFSNSRSEMNVSTLELGDSALYLCASQLTGSGETEAFFGQGTRLTVV.

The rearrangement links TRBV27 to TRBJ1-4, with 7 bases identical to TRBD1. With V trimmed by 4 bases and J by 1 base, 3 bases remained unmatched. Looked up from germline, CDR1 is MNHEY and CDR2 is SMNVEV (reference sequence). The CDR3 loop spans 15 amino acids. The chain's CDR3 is CASSSHRGTNEKLFF. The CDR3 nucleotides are TGTGCCAGCAGTTCCCACAGGGGAACTAATGAAAAACTGTTTTTT.

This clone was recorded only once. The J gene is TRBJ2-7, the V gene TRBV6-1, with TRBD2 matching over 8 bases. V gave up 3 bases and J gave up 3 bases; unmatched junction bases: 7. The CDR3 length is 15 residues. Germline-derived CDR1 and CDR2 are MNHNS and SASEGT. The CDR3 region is CASSEAGTSFYEQYF. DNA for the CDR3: TGTGCCAGCAGTGAGGCCGGGACTAGTTTCTACGAGCAGTACTTC.

The CDR3: CASSLYSGGSETQYF. The CDR3 DNA sequence: TGTGCCAGCAGCTTATATTCAGGGGGCTCAGAGACCCAGTACTTC. V is TRBV7-3 and J is TRBJ2-5; 8 bases map to TRBD1. This CDR3 is 15 amino acids long. CDR1 and CDR2 (germline): SGHTA, FQGTGA. With 2 bases clipped from V and 4 bases from J, the junction kept 6 bases outside the gene matches.

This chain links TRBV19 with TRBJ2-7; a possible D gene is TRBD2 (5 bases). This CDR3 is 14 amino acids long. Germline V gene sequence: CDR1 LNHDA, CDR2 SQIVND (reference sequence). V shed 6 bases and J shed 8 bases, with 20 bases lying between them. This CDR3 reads CASSPDWTHPQQYF. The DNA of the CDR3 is TGTGCCAGTAGCCCGGACTGGACTCACCCTCAGCAGTACTTC.

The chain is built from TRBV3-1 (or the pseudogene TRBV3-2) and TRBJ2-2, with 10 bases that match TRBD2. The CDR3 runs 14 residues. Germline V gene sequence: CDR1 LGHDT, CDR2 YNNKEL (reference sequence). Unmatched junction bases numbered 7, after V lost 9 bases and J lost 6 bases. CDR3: CASSGGRLSGELFF. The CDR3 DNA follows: TGTGCCAGTAGCGGGGGGCGCCTGTCCGGGGAGCTGTTTTTT.

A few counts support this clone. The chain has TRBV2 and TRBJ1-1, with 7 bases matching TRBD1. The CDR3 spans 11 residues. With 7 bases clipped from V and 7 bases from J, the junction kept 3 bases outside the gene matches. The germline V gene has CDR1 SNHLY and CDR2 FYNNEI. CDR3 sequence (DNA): TGTGCCAGCACGGGACAGCTTGAAGCTTTCTTT. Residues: CASTGQLEAFF.

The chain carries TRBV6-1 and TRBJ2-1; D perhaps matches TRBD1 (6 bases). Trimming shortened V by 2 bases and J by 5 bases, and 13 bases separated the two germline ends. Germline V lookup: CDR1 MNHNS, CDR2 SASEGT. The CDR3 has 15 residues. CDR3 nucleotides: TGTGCCAGCAGTGAAACCAGCAACAGGGACAATGAGCAGTTCTTC. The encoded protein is CASSETSNRDNEQFF.

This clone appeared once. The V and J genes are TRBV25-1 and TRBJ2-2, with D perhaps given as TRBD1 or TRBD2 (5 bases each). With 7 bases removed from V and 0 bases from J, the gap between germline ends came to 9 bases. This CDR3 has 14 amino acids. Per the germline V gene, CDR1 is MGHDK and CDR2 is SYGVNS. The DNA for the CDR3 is TGTGCCAGCACTGGGACCGCGAACACCGGGGAGCTGTTTTTT. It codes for CASTGTANTGELFF.

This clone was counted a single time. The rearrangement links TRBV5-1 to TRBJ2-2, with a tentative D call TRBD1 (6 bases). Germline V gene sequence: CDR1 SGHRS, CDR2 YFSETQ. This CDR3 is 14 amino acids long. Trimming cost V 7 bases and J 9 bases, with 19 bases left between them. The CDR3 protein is CASHLDAGARELFF. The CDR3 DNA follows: TGCGCCAGCCACCTCGATGCAGGGGCAAGGGAGCTGTTTTTT. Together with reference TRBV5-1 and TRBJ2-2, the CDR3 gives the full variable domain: KAGVTQTPRYLIKTRGQQVTLSCSPISGHRSVSWYQQTPGQGLQFLFEYFSETQRNKGNFPGRFSGRQFSNSRSEMNVSTLELGDSALYLCASHLDAGARELFFGEGSRLTVL.

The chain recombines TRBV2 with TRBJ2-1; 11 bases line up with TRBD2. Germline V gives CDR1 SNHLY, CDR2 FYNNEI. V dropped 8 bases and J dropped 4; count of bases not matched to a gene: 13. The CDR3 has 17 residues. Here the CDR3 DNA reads TGTGCCAGCCTACCCCTGGGACTAGCGGACAAGTACAATGAGCAGTTCTTC. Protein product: CASLPLGLADKYNEQFF.

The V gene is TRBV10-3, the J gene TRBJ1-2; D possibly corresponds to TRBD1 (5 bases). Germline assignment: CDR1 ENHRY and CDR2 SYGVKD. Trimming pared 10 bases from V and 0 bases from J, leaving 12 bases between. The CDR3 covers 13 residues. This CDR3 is CATLQGANYGYTF. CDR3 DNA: TGTGCCACCCTTCAGGGAGCTAACTATGGCTACACCTTC.

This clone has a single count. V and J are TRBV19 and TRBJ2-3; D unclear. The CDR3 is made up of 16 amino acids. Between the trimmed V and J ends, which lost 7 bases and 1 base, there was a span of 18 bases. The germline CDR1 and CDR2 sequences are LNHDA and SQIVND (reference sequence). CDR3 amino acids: CASTPRLLSGTDTQYF. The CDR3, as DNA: TGTGCCAGTACCCCCCGACTCCTCTCGGGCACAGATACGCAGTATTTT.

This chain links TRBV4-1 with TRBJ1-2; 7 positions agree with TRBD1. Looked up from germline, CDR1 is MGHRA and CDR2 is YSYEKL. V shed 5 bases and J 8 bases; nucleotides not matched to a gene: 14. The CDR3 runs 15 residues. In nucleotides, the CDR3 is TGCGCCAGCAGCACCCGCGACAGGGAAGGACGAGGCTACACCTTC. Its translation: CASSTRDREGRGYTF.

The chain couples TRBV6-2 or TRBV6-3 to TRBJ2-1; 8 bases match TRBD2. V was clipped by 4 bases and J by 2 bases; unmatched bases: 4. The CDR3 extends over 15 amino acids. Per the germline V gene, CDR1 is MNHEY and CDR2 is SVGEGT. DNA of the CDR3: TGTGCCAGCAGTTCACCGGGACTAGCCTACAATGAGCAGTTCTTC. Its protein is CASSSPGLAYNEQFF.

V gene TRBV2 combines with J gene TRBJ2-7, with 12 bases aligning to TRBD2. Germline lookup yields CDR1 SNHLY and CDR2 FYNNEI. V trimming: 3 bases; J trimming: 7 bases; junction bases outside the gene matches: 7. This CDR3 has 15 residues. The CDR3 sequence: CASSDVTSGGEEQYF. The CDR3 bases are TGTGCCAGCAGTGACGTGACTAGCGGGGGAGAAGAGCAGTACTTC.

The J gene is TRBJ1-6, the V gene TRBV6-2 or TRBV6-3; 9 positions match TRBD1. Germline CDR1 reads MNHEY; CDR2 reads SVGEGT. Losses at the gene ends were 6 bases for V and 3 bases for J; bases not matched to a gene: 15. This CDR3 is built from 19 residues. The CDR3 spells CASSLRPPGQGHYNSPLHF. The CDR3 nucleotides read TGTGCCAGCAGCCTGCGCCCACCGGGACAGGGCCACTATAATTCACCCCTCCACTTT.

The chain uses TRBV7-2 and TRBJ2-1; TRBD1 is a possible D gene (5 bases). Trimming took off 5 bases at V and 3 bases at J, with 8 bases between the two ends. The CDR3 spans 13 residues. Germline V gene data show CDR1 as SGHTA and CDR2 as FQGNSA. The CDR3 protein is CASSKDSYNEQFF. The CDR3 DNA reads TGTGCCAGCAGCAAAGACAGCTACAATGAGCAGTTCTTC.

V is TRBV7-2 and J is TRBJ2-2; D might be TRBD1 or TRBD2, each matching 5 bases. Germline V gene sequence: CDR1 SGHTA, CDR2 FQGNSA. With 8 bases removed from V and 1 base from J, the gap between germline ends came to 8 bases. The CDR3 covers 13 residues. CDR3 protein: CASRDRNTGELFF. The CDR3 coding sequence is TGTGCCAGCCGGGACCGGAACACCGGGGAGCTGTTTTTT.

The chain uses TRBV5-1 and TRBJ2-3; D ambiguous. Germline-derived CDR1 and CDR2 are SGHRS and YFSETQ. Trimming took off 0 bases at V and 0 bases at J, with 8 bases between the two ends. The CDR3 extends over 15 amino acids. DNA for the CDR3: TGCGCCAGCAGCTTGGGCCAAGCTAGCACAGATACGCAGTATTTT. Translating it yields CASSLGQASTDTQYF.

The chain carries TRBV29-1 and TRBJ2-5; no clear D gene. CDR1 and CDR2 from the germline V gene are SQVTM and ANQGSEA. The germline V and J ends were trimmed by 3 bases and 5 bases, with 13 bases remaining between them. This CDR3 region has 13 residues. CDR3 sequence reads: CSVEKGSRETQYF. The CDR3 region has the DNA TGCAGCGTTGAGAAGGGCTCGAGGGAGACCCAGTACTTC.

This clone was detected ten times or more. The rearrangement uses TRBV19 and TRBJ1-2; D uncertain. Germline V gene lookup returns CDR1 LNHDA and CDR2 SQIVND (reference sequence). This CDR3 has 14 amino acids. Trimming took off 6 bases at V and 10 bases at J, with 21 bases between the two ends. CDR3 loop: CASRAPGHPSDYTF. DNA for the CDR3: TGTGCCAGTAGAGCTCCGGGCCACCCCTCCGACTACACCTTC.

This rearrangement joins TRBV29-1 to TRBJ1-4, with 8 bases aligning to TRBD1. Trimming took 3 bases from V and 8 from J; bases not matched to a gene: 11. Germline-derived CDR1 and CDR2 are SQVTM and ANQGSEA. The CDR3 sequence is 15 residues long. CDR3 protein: CSVELGQGLREKLFF. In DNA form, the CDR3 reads TGCAGCGTTGAGCTCGGACAGGGCCTACGCGAAAAACTGTTTTTT.

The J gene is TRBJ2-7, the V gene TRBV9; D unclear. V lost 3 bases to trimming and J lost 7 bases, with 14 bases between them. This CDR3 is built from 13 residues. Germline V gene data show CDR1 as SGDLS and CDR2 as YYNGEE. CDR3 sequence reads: CASSATPSREQYF. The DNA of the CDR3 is TGTGCCAGCAGCGCCACTCCCTCTCGTGAGCAGTACTTC.